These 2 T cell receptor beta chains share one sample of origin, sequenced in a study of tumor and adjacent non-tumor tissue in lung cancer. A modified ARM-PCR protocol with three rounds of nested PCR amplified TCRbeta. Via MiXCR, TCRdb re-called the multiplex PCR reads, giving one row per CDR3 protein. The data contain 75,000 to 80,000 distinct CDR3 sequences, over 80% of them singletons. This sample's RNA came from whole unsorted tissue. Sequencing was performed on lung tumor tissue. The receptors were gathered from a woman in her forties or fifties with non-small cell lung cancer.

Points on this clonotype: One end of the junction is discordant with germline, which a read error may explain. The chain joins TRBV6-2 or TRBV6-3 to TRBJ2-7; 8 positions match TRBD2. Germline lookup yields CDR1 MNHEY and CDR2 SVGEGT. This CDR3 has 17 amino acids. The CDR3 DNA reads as TGTGCCAGCAGTTTTATAGACGGGAGGGCCTCTATCCACGAGCAGAACTTC. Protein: CASSFIDGRASIHEQNF.

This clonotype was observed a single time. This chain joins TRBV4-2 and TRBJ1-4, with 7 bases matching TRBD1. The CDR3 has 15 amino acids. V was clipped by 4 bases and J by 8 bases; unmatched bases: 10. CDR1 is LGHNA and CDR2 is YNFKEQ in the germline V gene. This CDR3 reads CASSLVKGAGEKLFF. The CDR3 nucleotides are TGTGCCAGCAGCCTAGTCAAGGGGGCAGGGGAAAAACTGTTTTTT.